This T cell receptor (beta chain) came from a study of T cells in women clearing cervical HPV infection. Study context: Case blood drawn at lesion detection; control blood after infection cleared.

The CDR3 length is 14 residues. The V segment lost 3 bases and the J segment 4 bases; nucleotides outside the gene matches: 6. The V gene's germline CDR1 is DFQATT and CDR2 SNEGSKA (reference sequence). In the case of this clone: The CDR3 end falls 3 residues outside the read, so it is completed with the germline J gene.

Sequencing used immunoSEQ multiplex PCR; TCRdb keeps in-frame clones, though not all of them. The specimen's table records roughly 34,000 clones. The sequenced sample was blood buffy coat. The rearrangement links TRBV20-1 to TRBJ2-1, with TRBD1 identical over 7 bases. This TCR came from a woman aged 18 to 75 with a cervical HPV16 infection that either progressed to CIN3+ or cleared (not recorded which). The covered CDR3 bases are TGCAGTGCTAGGGTCAGGGGGATTTACAATGAG. Translating gives CSARVRGIYNE. The whole CDR3 reads CSARVRGIYNEQFF.